This TCR beta chain was retrieved from a study of blood T cell repertoires in COVID-19. Study-wide context: COVID-19 samples, acute and convalescent, were from the United States, Italy and Spain. PBMCs, B-cell-depleted T cells, or T cells provided the cDNA or gDNA that made up the material.

Per the original data handling: Counts of nucleated cells, estimated from reference gene primer amplification, were obtained. The repertoire was sequenced with immunoSEQ multiplex PCR; TCRdb's copy has only in-frame clones and lacks some. Clone size and the V and J calls come from that table; the DNA yielded D and trimming. This sample has some 90,000 clones, with roughly 80% found just once. The CDR3 totals 14 residues. CDR1 and CDR2 (germline): LGHNA, YSLEER. The junction had 3 bases not matched to a gene; V was cut back by 2 bases and J by 3 bases. The sample taken for sequencing was peripheral blood. The source is a human donor in a cohort sampled during active COVID-19. The chain joins TRBV4-3 to TRBJ2-7, with 8 bases lining up with TRBD1. The CDR3 here is CASSQITGGYEQYF. CDR3 DNA: TGCGCCAGCAGCCAAATAACAGGGGGCTACGAGCAGTACTTC.